These 7 T cell receptor beta chains originate from one sample sequenced in a study of T cell responses to AZD1222 COVID-19 vaccine. The method was immunoSEQ multiplex PCR; TCRdb's version includes in-frame clones alone and lacks a portion of them. The sample records 140,000 to 150,000 clones, about 92% being singletons. The sequencing here drew on peripheral blood, taken on day 0 of AZD1222 vaccination. The receptor source for this set is an adult in good health.

A note on this clone: Different DNA sequences within this sample yield the same CDR3. The rearrangement joins TRBV28 to TRBJ1-1, with D perhaps TRBD1 (5 bases). Trimming removed 6 bases at V and 1 base at J, with 12 bases between. CDR1 is MDHEN and CDR2 is SYDVKM in the germline V gene. The CDR3 contains 14 residues. In DNA form, the CDR3 reads TGTGCCAGCAGCAGAGGAGGGACGAACACTGAAGCTTTCTTT. It specifies CASSRGGTNTEAFF.

J is TRBJ2-7 and V is TRBV6-2 or TRBV6-3; 8 bases match TRBD1. V was clipped by 2 bases and J by 0 bases; unmatched bases: 6. The CDR3 length is 16 residues. Germline V gene sequence: CDR1 MNHEY, CDR2 SVGEGT. The CDR3 loop is CASSYTQTGASYEQYF. CDR3 nucleotide sequence: TGTGCCAGCAGTTACACTCAGACAGGGGCCTCCTACGAGCAGTACTTC.

Concerning this clone itself: A junction end diverges from the germline sequence, so it may reflect a read error. This chain links TRBV7-6 with TRBJ1-2; perhaps TRBD1 as D (5 bases). CDR3 length: 8 residues. CDR1 and CDR2 from the germline V gene are SGHVS and FNYEAQ. The CDR3 nucleotides are TGTGCCAGCAGCCCGGGGACGTTC. This gives the protein CASSPGTF.

The gene calls are TRBV5-6 and TRBJ1-2, with no clear D. The CDR3 spans 14 residues. CDR1 is SGHDT, CDR2 YYEEEE, per germline. V gave up 0 bases and J gave up 8 bases, with 14 bases separating them. The CDR3 spells CASSLAGVPPGYTF. The CDR3 DNA reads TGTGCCAGCAGCTTGGCAGGAGTACCACCGGGCTACACCTTC.

V and J are TRBV5-1 and TRBJ2-2; 9 bases fit TRBD1. Germline V gives CDR1 SGHRS, CDR2 YFSETQ. The CDR3 consists of 14 residues. The V gene end was trimmed by 2 bases and the J gene end by 5 bases; junction bases not matched to a gene: 1. Here the CDR3 DNA reads TGCGCCAGCAGCTTTGGACAGGGGACCGGGGAGCTGTTTTTT. Translated: CASSFGQGTGELFF.

V usage is TRBV5-5 and J usage is TRBJ1-4; D is uncertain. The CDR3 extends over 14 amino acids. Germline V gene sequence: CDR1 SGHKS, CDR2 YYEKEE (reference sequence). V lost 1 base and J 8 bases, leaving 12 bases between the germline ends. The CDR3 spells CASSLSKGWEKLFF. For the CDR3, the DNA is TGTGCCAGCAGCTTGAGTAAGGGTTGGGAAAAACTGTTTTTT.

The genes are TRBV5-1 and TRBJ2-5; D is undetermined. Trimming took 1 base from V and 5 from J, leaving 18 bases between them. Germline V gene data show CDR1 as SGHRS and CDR2 as YFSETQ. This CDR3 contains 16 residues. The CDR3, as DNA: TGCGCCAGCAGCTTGTATGACCTCTCCCCCGGGGAGACCCAGTACTTC. Amino acid sequence: CASSLYDLSPGETQYF.